The 18 T cell receptor beta chains reported below all come from one sample, sequenced in a study of blood T cells in healthy people across ages. Then a second PCR, running roughly 6 to 12 cycles, was carried out with a sample-barcoded 5' primer and a J-beta primer mix. TCRdb reprocessed the 5' RACE reads via MiXCR and lists one record per CDR3 protein. Here the sample spans just under 900,000 distinct CDR3 sequences, 29% being singletons. Sequenced: blood. The receptors here all came from a woman of 80 years or more in good health.

This clonotype has ten or more counts. The chain is built from TRBV5-5 and TRBJ2-4; D unresolved. Deletions cut 2 bases from V and 4 bases from J, with 10 bases between. Germline V lookup: CDR1 SGHKS, CDR2 YYEKEE (reference sequence). This CDR3 has 14 amino acids. The CDR3 DNA is TGTGCCAGCAGCTTATCTACAGTAAAAAACATTCAGTACTTC. It translates to CASSLSTVKNIQYF.

V is TRBV19 and J is TRBJ1-4, with D maybe TRBD1 (5 bases). V was clipped by 3 bases and J by 7 bases, with 15 bases between them. Germline-derived CDR1 and CDR2 are LNHDA and SQIVND (reference sequence). The CDR3 is made up of 15 amino acids. The CDR3 nucleotides read TGTGCCAGTAGTATGTTCGAGGGGTCGGGTGAAAAACTGTTTTTT. This gives the protein CASSMFEGSGEKLFF.

CDR3 bases: TGTGCCAGCACCGACCTGGGACGGTCGCAGGCCGGGGAGCTGTTTTTT. The encoded protein is CASTDLGRSQAGELFF. The rearrangement joins TRBV6-5 to TRBJ2-2; D is perhaps TRBD1 or TRBD2 (5 bases each). Looked up from germline, CDR1 is MNHEY and CDR2 is SVGAGI. There are 16 residues in the CDR3. The ends were cut back, 7 bases at V and 6 bases at J, with 21 bases in the middle.

On this clonotype: It may be a read error: a sequence one base away is much more abundant. The chain employs TRBV6-5 and TRBJ2-5; maybe TRBD1 (5 bases). Looked up from germline, CDR1 is MNHEY and CDR2 is SVGAGI. The CDR3 is 13 amino acids. Trimming left V 2 bases short and J 5 bases short, with 9 bases between. The CDR3 DNA sequence: TGTGCCAGCAGTTACGCAGGGTGGGAGACCCAGTACTTC. Its translation: CASSYAGWETQYF.

The sample holds many counts of this clonotype. This CDR3 reads CASSLEGQGPTDTQYF. As DNA, the CDR3 is TGCGCCAGCAGCTTGGAAGGACAGGGGCCCACAGATACGCAGTATTTT. This chain links TRBV5-1 with TRBJ2-3, with 9 bases lining up with TRBD1. The CDR3 sequence is 16 residues long. The V and J ends lost 0 bases and 2 bases, in that order; junction bases with no gene match: 4. CDR1 is SGHRS, CDR2 YFSETQ, per germline.

CDR3: CAIGITGAHEQYF. The CDR3 DNA is TGTGCTATTGGGATTACAGGGGCCCACGAGCAGTACTTC. The chain links TRBV28 to TRBJ2-7; TRBD1 agrees at 7 bases. This CDR3 is built from 13 residues. Per the germline V gene, CDR1 is MDHEN and CDR2 is SYDVKM.

This clonotype was observed a few times. The chain combines TRBV20-1 with TRBJ2-5, with 8 nucleotides matching TRBD1. The CDR3 is 15 residues long. V was clipped by 6 bases and J by 5 bases; unmatched bases: 14. Germline assignment: CDR1 DFQATT and CDR2 SNEGSKA (reference sequence). In DNA form, the CDR3 reads TGCAGTGCACTCGTTCAGGGGGCGCCTGATGAGACCCAGTACTTC. Protein product: CSALVQGAPDETQYF.

This clonotype has at least ten counts. The V and J genes are TRBV28 and TRBJ2-5; D unclear. V lost 2 bases to trimming and J lost 5 bases, with 12 bases between them. CDR1 is MDHEN, CDR2 SYDVKM, per germline. The CDR3 contains 14 residues. The CDR3 bases are TGTGCCAGCAGTTTAAATGGACCCGGGGAGACCCAGTACTTC. Its protein is CASSLNGPGETQYF.

As concerns this clonotype: Just one base apart from a much larger clone, this may be a read error. The V gene is TRBV10-1, the J gene TRBJ2-6, with D perhaps matching TRBD1 (6 bases). Germline lookup yields CDR1 WNHNN and CDR2 SYGVQD (reference sequence). The CDR3 consists of 15 residues. CDR3 residues: CASKQGGSGANALTF. The DNA of the CDR3 is TGCGCCAGCAAACAGGGCGGCTCTGGGGCCAACGCCCTGACTTTC.

This clonotype has ten or more counts. The gene calls are TRBV4-1 and TRBJ2-5; 9 bases are a match to TRBD2. The germline gives CDR1 MGHRA, CDR2 YSYEKL. The CDR3 extends over 16 amino acids. J gave up 5 bases and V 0 bases, and 7 bases lay outside the gene matches. CDR3 residues: CASSQDRGLAYETQYF. The CDR3 coding sequence is TGCGCCAGCAGCCAAGATCGGGGACTAGCATACGAGACCCAGTACTTC.

This clonotype was recorded at least ten times. The chain combines TRBV3-1 with TRBJ1-6, with 9 bases matching TRBD1. From germline, CDR1 is LGHDT and CDR2 YNNKEL (reference sequence). V shed 8 bases, J shed 10 bases, and the junction held 6 bases outside the gene matches. CDR3 length equals 13 residues. The CDR3 DNA is TGTGCCAGCGGGGGACAGGGACAATCACCCCTCCACTTT. It translates to CASGGQGQSPLHF.

This chain links TRBV4-3 with TRBJ1-3; D gene uncertain. Germline CDR1 and CDR2: LGHNA and YSLEER. The germline V and J ends were trimmed by 1 base and 0 bases, with 7 bases remaining between them. The CDR3 totals 15 residues. The CDR3 sequence is CASSQAGGSGNTIYF. The CDR3 DNA sequence: TGCGCCAGCAGCCAAGCGGGCGGCTCTGGAAACACCATATATTTT.

Notes on this clonotype: A read error is possible here, since a much larger clone lies one base away. The chain uses TRBV20-1 and TRBJ2-3; TRBD1 might be the D (5 bases). Germline V gene lookup returns CDR1 DFQATT and CDR2 SNEGSKA (reference sequence). The V end was cut by 0 bases, the J end by 13 bases, with 17 bases between. The length of the CDR3 is 13 residues. CDR3 amino acids: CSARDDKGQGKYF. CDR3 nucleotides: TGCAGTGCTAGAGATGACAAGGGGCAGGGCAAGTATTTT.

The J gene is TRBJ1-6, the V gene TRBV6-2 or TRBV6-3; D might be TRBD1 (6 bases). The CDR3 runs to 15 residues. The ends were cut back, 5 bases at V and 10 bases at J, with 18 bases in the middle. CDR1 MNHEY and CDR2 SVGEGT come from the germline V gene. CDR3 DNA sequence: TGTGCCAGCAGTCACAGACAGGCGGGGGGATCACCCCTCCACTTT. It yields the protein CASSHRQAGGSPLHF.

The chain employs TRBV7-9 and TRBJ1-2; 10 nucleotides line up with TRBD1. The CDR3 has 16 amino acids. Trimming cost V 3 bases and J 2 bases; bases outside gene matches: 6. Germline CDR1 reads SEHNR; CDR2 reads FQNEAQ (reference sequence). CDR3 residues: CASSFPGTGDNYGYTF. The CDR3 region has the DNA TGTGCCAGCAGCTTCCCCGGGACAGGGGACAACTATGGCTACACCTTC.

Concerning this clonotype itself: This may be a read error, as it is one base from a much larger clone. The conserved closing phenylalanine or tryptophan is absent in this CDR3, likely reflecting a read error. This chain links TRBV20-1 with TRBJ2-1, with 13 positions matching TRBD2. The CDR3 has 13 amino acids. Germline CDR1 reads DFQATT; CDR2 reads SNEGSKA (reference sequence). Losses at the gene ends were 6 bases for V and 9 bases for J; bases not matched to a gene: 5. The CDR3 DNA is TGCAGTGCCCGGACTAGCGGGGGAACTGAGCAGTTCGTC. Protein sequence: CSARTSGGTEQFV.

A remark on this clonotype: This could be a read error, since a much larger clone is one nucleotide away. The V gene is TRBV7-2, the J gene TRBJ2-3; 12 positions agree with TRBD2. The V gene end was trimmed by 1 base and the J gene end by 4 bases; junction bases not matched to a gene: 9. CDR1 is SGHTA and CDR2 is FQGNSA in the germline V gene. This CDR3 has 18 residues. The CDR3 region is CASSLVFLAGGKADTQYF. In DNA form, the CDR3 reads TGTGCCAGCAGCTTAGTCTTTCTAGCGGGGGGGAAGGCAGATACGCAGTATTTT.

Notes on this clonotype: This may arise from a read error, as a much more abundant clone is one base away. The chain is built from TRBV6-5 and TRBJ2-1; D is perhaps TRBD1 (6 bases). The germline gives CDR1 MNHEY, CDR2 SVGAGI. The CDR3 runs 15 residues. The CDR3: CASSYRTVDYNERFF. In nucleotides, the CDR3 is TGTGCCAGCAGTTACAGGACAGTTGATTACAATGAGCGGTTCTTC.